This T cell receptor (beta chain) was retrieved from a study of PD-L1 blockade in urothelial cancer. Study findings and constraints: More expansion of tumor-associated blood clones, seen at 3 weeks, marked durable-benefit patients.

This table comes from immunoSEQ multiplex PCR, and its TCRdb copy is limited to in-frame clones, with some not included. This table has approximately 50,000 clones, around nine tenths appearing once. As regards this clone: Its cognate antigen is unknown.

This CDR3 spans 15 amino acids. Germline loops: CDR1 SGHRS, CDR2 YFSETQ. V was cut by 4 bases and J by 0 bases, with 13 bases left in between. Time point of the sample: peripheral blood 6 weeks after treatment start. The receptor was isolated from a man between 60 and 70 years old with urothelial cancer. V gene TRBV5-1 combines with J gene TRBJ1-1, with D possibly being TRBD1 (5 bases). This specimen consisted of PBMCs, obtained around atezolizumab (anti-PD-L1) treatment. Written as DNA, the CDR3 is TGCGCCAGCAGCCTCGGACACGAACTGAACACTGAAGCTTTCTTT. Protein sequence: CASSLGHELNTEAFF. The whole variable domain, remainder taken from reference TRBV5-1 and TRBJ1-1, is KAGVTQTPRYLIKTRGQQVTLSCSPISGHRSVSWYQQTPGQGLQFLFEYFSETQRNKGNFPGRFSGRQFSNSRSEMNVSTLELGDSALYLCASSLGHELNTEAFFGQGTRLTVV.